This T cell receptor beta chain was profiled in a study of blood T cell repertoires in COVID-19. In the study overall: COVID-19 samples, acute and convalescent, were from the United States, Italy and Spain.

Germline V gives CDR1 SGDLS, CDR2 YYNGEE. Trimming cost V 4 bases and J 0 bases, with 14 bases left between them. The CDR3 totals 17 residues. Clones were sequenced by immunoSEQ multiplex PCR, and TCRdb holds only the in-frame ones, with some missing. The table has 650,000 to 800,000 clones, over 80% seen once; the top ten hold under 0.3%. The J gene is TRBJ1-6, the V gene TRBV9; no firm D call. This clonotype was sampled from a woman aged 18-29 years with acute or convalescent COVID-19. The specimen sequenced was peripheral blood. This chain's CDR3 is CASSHGDGSSYNSPLHF. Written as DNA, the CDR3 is TGTGCCAGCAGCCACGGGGATGGAAGCTCCTATAATTCACCCCTCCACTTT.